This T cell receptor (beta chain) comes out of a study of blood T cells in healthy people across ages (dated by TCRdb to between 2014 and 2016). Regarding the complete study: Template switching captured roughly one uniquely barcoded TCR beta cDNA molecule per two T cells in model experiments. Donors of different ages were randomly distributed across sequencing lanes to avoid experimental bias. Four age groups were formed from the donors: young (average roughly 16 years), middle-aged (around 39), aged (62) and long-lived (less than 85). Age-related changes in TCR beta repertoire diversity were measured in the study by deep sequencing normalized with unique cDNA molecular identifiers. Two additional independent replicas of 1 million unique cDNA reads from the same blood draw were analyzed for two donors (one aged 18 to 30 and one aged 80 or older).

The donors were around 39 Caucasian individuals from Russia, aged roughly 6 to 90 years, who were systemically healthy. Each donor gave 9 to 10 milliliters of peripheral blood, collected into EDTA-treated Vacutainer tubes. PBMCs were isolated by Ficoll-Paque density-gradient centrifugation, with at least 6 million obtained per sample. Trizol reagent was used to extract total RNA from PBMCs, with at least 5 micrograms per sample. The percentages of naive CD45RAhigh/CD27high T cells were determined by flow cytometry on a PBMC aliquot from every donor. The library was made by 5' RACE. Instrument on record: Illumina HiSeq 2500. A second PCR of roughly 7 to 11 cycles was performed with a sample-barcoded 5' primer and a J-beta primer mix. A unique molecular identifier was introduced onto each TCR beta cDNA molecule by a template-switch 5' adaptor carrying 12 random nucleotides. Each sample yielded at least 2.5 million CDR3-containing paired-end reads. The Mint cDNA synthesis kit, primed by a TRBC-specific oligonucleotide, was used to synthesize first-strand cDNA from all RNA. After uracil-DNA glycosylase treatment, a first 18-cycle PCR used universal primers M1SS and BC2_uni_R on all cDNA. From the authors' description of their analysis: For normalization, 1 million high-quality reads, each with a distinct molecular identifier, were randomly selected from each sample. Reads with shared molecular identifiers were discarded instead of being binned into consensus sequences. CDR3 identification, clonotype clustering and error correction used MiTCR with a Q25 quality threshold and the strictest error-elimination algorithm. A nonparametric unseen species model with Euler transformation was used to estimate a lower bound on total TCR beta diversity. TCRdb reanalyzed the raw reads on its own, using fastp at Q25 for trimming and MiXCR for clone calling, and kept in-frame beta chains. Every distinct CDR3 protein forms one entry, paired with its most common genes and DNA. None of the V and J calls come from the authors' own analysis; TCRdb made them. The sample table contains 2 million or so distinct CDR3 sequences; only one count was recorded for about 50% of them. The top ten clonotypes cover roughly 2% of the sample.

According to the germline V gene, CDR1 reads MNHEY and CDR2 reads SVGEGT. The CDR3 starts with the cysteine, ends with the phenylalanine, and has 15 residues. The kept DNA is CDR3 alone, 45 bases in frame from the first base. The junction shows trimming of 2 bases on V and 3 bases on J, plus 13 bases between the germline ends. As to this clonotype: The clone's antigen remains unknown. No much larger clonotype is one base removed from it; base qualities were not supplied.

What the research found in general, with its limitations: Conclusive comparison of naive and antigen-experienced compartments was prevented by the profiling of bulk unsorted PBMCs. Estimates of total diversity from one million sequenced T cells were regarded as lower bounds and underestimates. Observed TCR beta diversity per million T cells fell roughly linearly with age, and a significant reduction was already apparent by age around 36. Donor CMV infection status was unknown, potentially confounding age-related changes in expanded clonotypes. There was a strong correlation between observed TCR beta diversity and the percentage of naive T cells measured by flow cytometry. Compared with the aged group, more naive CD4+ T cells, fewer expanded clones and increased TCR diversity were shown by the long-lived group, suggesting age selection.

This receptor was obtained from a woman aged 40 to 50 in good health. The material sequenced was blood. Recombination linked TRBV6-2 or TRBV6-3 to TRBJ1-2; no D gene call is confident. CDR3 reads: CASSYTGVGYYGYTF. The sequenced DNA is TGTGCCAGCAGTTACACCGGGGTAGGATACTATGGCTACACCTTC.